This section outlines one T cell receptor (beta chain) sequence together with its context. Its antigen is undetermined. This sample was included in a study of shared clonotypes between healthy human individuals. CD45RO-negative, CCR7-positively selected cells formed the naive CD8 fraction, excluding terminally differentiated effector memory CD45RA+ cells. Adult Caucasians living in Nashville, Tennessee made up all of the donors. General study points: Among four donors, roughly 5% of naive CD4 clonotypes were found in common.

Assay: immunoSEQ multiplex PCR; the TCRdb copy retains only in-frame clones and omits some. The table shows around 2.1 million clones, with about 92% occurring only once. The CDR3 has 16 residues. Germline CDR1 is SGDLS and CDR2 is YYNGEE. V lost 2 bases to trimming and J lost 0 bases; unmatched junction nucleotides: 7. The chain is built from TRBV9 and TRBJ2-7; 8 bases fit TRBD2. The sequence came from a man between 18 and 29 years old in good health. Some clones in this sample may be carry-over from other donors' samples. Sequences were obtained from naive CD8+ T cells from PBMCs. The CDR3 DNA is TGTGCCAGCAGCGTCTCCCGGGAGGGGTCCTCCTACGAGCAGTACTTC. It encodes CASSVSREGSSYEQYF.